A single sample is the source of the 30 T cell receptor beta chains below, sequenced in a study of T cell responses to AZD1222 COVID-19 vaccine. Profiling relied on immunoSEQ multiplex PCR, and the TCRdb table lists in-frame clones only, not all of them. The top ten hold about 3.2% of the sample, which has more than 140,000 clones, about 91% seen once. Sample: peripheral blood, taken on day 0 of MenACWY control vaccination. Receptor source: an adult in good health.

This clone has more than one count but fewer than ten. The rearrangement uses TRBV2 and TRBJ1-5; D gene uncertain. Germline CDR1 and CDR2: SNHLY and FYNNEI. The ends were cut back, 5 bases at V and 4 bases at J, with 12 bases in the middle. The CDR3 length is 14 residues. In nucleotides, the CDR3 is TGTGCCAGCAGTTTGTCCTATACGAATCAGCCCCAGCATTTT. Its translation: CASSLSYTNQPQHF. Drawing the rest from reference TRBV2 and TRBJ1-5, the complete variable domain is EPEVTQTPSHQVTQMGQEVILRCVPISNHLYFYWYRQILGQKVEFLVSFYNNEISEKSEIFDDQFSVERPDGSNFTLKIRSTKLEDSAMYFCASSLSYTNQPQHFGDGTRLSIL.

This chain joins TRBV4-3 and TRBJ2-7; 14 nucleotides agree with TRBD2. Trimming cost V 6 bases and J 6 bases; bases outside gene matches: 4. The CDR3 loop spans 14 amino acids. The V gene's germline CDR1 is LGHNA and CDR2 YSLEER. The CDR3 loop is CASSRTSGGLEQYF. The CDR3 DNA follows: TGCGCCAGCAGTCGGACTAGCGGGGGGCTCGAGCAGTACTTC.

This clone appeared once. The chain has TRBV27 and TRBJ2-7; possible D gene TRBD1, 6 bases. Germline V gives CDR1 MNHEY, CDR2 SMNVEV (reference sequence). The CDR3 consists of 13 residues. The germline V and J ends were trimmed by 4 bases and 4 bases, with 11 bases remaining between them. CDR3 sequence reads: CASSSTGLYEQYF. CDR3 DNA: TGTGCCAGCAGTTCCACAGGGCTGTACGAGCAGTACTTC.

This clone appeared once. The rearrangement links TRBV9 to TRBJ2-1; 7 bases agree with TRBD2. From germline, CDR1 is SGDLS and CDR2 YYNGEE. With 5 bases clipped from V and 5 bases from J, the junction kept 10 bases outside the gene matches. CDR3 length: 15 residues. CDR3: CASSAWAGVNNEQFF. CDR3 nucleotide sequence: TGTGCCAGCAGTGCCTGGGCGGGGGTAAACAATGAGCAGTTCTTC.

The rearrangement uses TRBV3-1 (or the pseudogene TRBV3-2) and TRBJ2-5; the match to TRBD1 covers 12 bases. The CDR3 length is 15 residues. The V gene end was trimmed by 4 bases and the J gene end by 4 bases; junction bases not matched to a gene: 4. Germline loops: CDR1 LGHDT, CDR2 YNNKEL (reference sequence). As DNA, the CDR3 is TGTGCCAGCAGCCCCGGGACAGGGGGCCCAGAGACCCAGTACTTC. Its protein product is CASSPGTGGPETQYF.

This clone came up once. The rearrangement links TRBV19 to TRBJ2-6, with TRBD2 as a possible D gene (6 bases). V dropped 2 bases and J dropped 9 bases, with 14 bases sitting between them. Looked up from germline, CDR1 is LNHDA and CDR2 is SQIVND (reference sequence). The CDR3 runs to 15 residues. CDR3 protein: CASSITGTFNNVLTF. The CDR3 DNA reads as TGTGCCAGTAGTATAACTGGGACTTTCAACAACGTCCTGACTTTC.

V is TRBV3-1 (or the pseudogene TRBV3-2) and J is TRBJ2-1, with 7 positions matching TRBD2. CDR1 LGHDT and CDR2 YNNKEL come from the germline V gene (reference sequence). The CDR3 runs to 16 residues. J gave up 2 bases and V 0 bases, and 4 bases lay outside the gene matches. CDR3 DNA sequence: TGTGCCAGCAGCCAAGATTGGGCGGGGGCCTACAATGAGCAGTTCTTC. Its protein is CASSQDWAGAYNEQFF.

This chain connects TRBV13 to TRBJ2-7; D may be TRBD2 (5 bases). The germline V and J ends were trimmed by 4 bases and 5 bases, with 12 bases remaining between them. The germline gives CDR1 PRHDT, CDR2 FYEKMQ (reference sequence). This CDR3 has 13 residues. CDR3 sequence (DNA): TGTGCCAGCAGCTCGAGCCGGAGGCACGAGCAGTACTTC. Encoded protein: CASSSSRRHEQYF.

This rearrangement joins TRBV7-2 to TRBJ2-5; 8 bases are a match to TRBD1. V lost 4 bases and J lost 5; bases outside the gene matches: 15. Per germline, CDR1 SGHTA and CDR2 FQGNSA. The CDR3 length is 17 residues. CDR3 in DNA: TGTGCCAGCAGCTCACCCAGGGGGCGGACGTCTCGTGAGACCCAGTACTTC. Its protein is CASSSPRGRTSRETQYF. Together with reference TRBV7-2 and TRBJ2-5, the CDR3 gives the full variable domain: GAGVSQSPSNKVTEKGKDVELRCDPISGHTALYWYRQSLGQGLEFLIYFQGNSAPDKSGLPSDRFSAERTGGSVSTLTIQRTQQEDSAVYLCASSSPRGRTSRETQYFGPGTRLLVL.

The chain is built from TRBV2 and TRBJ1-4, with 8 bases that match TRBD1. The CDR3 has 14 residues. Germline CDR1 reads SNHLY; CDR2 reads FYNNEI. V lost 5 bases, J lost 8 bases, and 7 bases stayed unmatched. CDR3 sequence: CASSRGQAQEKLFF. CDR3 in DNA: TGTGCCAGCAGTAGGGGACAGGCGCAAGAAAAACTGTTTTTT.

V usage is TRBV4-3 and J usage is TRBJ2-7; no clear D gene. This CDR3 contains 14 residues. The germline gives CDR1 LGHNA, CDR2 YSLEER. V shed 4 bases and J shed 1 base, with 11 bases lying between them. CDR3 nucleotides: TGCGCCAGCAGCCCTAGTGTTATATCCTACGAGCAGTACTTC. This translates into CASSPSVISYEQYF.

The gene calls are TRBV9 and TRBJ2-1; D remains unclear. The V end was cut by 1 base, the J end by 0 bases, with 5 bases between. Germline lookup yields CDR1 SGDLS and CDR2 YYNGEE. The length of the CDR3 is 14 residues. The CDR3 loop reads CASSVISSYNEQFF. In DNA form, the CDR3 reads TGTGCCAGCAGCGTAATAAGCTCCTACAATGAGCAGTTCTTC.

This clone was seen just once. CDR3 in DNA: TGTGCCAGTAGGACTCGACAGGGGGCTGAGATTAGCAATCAGCCCCAGCATTTT. As protein: CASRTRQGAEISNQPQHF. The gene calls are TRBV19 and TRBJ1-5, with 10 bases matching TRBD1. This CDR3 has 18 residues. The germline V gene encodes CDR1 LNHDA and CDR2 SQIVND (reference sequence). With 6 bases clipped from V and 0 bases from J, the junction kept 11 bases outside the gene matches.

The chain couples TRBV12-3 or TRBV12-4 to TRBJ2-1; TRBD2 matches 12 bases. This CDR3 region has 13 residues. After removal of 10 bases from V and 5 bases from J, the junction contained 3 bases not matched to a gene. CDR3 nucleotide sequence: TGTGCCACCCGGACTAGCGGGAACAATGAGCAGTTCTTC. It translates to CATRTSGNNEQFF.

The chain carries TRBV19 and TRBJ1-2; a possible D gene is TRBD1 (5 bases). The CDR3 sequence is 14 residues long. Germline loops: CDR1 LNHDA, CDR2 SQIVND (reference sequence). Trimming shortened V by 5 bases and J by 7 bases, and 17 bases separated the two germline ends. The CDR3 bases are TGTGCCAGTAGTTTAATAAGGGGAGATCGTGGCTACACCTTC. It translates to CASSLIRGDRGYTF.

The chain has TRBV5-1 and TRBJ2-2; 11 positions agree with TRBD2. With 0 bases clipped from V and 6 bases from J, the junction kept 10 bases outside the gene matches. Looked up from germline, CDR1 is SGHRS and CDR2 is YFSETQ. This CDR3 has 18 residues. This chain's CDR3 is CASSLGPPLAGDSGELFF. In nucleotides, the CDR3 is TGCGCCAGCAGCTTGGGACCGCCACTAGCGGGAGACTCCGGGGAGCTGTTTTTT.

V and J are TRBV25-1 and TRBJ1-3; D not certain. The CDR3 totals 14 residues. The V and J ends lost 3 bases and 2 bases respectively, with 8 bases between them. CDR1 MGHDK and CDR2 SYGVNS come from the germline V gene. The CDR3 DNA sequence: TGTGCCAGCAGTGAGTCGGACCCTGGAAACACCATATATTTT. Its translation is CASSESDPGNTIYF.

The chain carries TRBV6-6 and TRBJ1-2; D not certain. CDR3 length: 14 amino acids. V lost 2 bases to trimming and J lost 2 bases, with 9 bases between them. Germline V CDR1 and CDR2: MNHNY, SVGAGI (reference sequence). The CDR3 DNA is TGTGCCAGCAGTTACAGGACGGTGAACTATGGCTACACCTTC. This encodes CASSYRTVNYGYTF.

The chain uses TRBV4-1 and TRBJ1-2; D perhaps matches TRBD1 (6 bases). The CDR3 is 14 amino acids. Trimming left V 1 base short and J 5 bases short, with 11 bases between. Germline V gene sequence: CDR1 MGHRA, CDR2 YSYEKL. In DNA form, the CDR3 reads TGCGCCAGCAGCCAAGTAGGGGGAGGGTATGGCTACACCTTC. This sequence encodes CASSQVGGGYGYTF.

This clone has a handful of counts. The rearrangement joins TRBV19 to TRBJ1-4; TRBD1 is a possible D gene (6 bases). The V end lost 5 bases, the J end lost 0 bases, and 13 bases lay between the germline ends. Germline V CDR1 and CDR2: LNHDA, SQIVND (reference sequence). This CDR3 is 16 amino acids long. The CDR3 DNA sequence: TGTGCCAGTAGTGCCGGGACACGTACAACTAATGAAAAACTGTTTTTT. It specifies CASSAGTRTTNEKLFF.

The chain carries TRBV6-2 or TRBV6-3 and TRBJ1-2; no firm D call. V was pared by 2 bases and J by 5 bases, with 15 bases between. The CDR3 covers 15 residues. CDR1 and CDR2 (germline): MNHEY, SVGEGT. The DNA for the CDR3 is TGTGCCAGCAGTTACGCTGGAAGAATAGAGTATGGCTACACCTTC. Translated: CASSYAGRIEYGYTF.

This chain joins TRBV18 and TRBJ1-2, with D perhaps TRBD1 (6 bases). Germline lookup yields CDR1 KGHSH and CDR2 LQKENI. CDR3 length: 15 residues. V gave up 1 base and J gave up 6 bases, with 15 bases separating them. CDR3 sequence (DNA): TGTGCCAGCTCACCACGACAGGCTCAAGTCGATGGCTACACCTTC. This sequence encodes CASSPRQAQVDGYTF.

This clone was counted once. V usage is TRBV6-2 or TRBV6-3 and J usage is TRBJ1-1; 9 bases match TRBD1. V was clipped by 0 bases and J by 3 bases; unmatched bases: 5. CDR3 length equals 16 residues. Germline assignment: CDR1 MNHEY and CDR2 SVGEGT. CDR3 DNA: TGTGCCAGCAGTTACTCAACAGGGGGCGGCTACACTGAAGCTTTCTTT. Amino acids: CASSYSTGGGYTEAFF.

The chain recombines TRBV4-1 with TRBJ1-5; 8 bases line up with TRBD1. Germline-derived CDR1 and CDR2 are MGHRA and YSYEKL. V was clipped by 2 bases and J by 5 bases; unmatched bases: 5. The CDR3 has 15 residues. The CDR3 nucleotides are TGCGCCAGCAGCCAACCGGACAGGGAGTATCAGCCCCAGCATTTT. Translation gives CASSQPDREYQPQHF.

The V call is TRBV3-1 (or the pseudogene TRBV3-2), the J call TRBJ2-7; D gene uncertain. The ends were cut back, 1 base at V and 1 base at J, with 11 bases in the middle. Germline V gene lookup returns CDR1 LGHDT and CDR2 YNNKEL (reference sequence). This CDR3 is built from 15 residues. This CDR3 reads CASSQGPDPSYEQYF. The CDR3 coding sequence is TGTGCCAGCAGCCAAGGGCCGGACCCTTCCTACGAGCAGTACTTC.

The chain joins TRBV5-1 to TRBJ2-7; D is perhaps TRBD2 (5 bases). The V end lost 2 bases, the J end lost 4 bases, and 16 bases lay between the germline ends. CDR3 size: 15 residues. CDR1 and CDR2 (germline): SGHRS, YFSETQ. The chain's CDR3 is CASSFSVGVAYEQYF. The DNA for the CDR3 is TGCGCCAGCAGCTTTAGCGTTGGCGTGGCTTACGAGCAGTACTTC.

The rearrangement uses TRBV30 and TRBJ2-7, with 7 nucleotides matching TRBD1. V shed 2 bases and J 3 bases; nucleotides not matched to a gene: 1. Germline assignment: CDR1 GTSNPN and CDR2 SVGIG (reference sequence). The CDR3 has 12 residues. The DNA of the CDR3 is TGTGCCTGGAGTCGACAGGGCTACGAGCAGTACTTC. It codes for CAWSRQGYEQYF.

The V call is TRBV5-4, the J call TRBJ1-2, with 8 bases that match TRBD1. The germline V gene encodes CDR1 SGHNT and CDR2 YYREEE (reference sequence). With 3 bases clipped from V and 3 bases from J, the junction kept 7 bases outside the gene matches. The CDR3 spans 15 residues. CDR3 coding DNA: TGTGCCAGCAGCTCGGAGGGACAGGACGACTATGGCTACACCTTC. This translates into CASSSEGQDDYGYTF.

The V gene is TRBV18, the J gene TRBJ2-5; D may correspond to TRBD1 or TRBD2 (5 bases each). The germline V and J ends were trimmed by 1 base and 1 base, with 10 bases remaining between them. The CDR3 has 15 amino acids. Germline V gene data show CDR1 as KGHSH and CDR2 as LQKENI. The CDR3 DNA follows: TGTGCCAGCTCACCACGGGACGGAGGCCAAGAGACCCAGTACTTC. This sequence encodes CASSPRDGGQETQYF.

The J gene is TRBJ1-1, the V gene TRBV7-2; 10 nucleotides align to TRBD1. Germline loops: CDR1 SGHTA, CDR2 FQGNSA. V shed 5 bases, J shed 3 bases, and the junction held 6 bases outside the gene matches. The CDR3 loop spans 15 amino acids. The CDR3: CASSTRTGGYTEAFF. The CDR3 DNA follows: TGTGCCAGCAGCACCCGGACAGGGGGGTACACTGAAGCTTTCTTT.